The present T cell receptor (beta chain) was sequenced within a study of OX40 agonist ivuxolimab in advanced cancers. Study summary: Partial responses occurred in Three dose-escalation patients, one with hepatocellular carcinoma and two with cutaneous melanoma.

Repertoires were generated with immunoSEQ multiplex PCR, while TCRdb's copy carries only in-frame clones and drops some. Here the sample spans around 68,000 clones, 70% to 90% being singletons. J lost 1 base, V lost 2 bases, and 5 bases had no gene match. CDR1 and CDR2 (germline): KGHSH, LQKENI. The CDR3 totals 15 residues. Blood draws occurred at baseline, cycle 4 day 1, and cycle 7 day 1. The receptor was isolated from an adult with an advanced solid tumor such as melanoma, head and neck, liver or kidney cancer. The sequencing here drew on CD4+ or CD8+ T cells sorted from blood, taken in a trial of the OX40 agonist ivuxolimab. The chain recombines TRBV18 with TRBJ2-7; 7 nucleotides match TRBD1. The CDR3 DNA sequence: TGTGCCAGCTCACCAAGAGGGACAGCGTCCTACGAGCAGTACTTC. This encodes CASSPRGTASYEQYF.